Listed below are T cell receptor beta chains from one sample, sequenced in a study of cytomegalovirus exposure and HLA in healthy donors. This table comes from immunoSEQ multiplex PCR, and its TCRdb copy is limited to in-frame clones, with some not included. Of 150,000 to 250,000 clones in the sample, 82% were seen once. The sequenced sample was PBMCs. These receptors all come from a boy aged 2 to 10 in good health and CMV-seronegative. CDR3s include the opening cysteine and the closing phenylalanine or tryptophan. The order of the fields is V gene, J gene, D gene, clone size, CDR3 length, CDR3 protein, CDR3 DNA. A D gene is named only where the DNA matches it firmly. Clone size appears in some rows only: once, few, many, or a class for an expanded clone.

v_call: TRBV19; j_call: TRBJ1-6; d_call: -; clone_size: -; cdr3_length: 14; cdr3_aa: CASSRKDKTAPLHF; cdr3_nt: TGTGCCAGTAGCCGGAAGGACAAAACGGCACCCCTCCACTTT
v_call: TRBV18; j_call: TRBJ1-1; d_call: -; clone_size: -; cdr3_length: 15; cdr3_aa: CASSPMTGPNTEAFF; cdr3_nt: TGTGCCAGCTCCCCCATGACAGGACCTAACACTGAAGCTTTCTTT
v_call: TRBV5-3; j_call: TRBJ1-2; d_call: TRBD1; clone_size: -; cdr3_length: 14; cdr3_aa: CARSQDRGRHGYTF; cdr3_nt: TGTGCCAGAAGCCAGGACAGGGGAAGACATGGCTACACCTTC
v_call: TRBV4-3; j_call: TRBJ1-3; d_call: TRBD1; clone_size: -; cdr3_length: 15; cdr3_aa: CASSRGDRGGNTIYF; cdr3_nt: TGCGCCAGCAGCCGAGGGGACAGGGGCGGAAACACCATATATTTT
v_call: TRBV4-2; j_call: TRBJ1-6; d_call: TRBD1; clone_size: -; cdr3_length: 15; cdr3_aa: CASSQEWDRASPLHF; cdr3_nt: TGTGCCAGCAGCCAAGAATGGGACAGGGCTTCACCCCTCCACTTT
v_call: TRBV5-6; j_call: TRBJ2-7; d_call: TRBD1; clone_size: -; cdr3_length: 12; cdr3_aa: CASGRQGLEQYF; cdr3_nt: TGTGCCAGCGGAAGACAGGGTCTCGAGCAGTACTTC
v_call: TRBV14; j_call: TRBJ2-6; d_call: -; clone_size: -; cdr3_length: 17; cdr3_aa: CASSQRAQISGANVLTF; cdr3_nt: TGTGCCAGCAGCCAACGCGCACAGATCTCTGGGGCCAACGTCCTGACTTTC
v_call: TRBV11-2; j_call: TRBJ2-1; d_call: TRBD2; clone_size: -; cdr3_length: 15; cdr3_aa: CASSSTSGGYNEQFF; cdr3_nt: TGTGCCAGCAGCTCTACTAGCGGGGGGTACAATGAGCAGTTCTTC
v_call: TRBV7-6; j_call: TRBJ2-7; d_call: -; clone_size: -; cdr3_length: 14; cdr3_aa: CASSTEGMGGEQYF; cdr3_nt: TGTGCCAGCAGCACGGAGGGGATGGGGGGCGAGCAGTACTTC
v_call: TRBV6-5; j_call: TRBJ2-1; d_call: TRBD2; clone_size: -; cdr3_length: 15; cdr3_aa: CASNTGLAGVNEQFF; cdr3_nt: TGTGCCAGCAATACGGGACTAGCGGGGGTCAATGAGCAGTTCTTC
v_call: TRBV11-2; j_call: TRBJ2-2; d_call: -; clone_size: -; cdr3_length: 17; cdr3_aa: CASSPIWTLANTGELFF; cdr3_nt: TGTGCCAGCAGCCCCATCTGGACACTCGCGAACACCGGGGAGCTGTTTTTT
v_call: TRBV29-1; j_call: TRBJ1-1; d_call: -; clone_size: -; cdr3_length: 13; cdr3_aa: CSVTGLMNTEAFF; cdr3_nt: TGCAGCGTTACGGGACTGATGAACACTGAAGCTTTCTTT
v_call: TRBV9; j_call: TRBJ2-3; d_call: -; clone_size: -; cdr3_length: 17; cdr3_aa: CASSSRVERIGPDTQYF; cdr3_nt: TGTGCCAGCAGCTCTCGGGTCGAACGAATTGGTCCAGATACGCAGTATTTT
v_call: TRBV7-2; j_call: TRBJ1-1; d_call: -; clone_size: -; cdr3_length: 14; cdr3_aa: CASSLESVYTEAFF; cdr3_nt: TGTGCCAGCAGCTTAGAATCGGTATACACTGAAGCTTTCTTT
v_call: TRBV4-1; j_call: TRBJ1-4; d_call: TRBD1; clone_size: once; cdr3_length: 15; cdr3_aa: CASSQDRTGDEKLFF; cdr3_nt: TGCGCCAGCAGCCAAGATAGGACAGGGGATGAAAAACTGTTTTTT
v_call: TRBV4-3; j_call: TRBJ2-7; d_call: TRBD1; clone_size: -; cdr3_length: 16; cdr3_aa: CASSQPMWTGGKEQYF; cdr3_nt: TGCGCCAGCAGCCAGCCGATGTGGACAGGGGGTAAAGAGCAGTACTTC
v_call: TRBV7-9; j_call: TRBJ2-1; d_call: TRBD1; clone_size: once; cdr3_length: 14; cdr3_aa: CASSQGQGGREQFF; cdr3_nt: TGTGCCAGCAGCCAGGGACAGGGGGGTCGTGAGCAGTTCTTC
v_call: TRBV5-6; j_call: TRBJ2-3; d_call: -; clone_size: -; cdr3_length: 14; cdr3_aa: CASSLPRRTDTQYF; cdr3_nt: TGTGCCAGCAGCTTGCCGCGAAGAACAGATACGCAGTATTTT
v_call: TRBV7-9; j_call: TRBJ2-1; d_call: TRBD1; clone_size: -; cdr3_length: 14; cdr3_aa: CASSSVTGYNEQFF; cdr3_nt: TGTGCCAGCAGCAGCGTGACAGGGTACAATGAGCAGTTCTTC
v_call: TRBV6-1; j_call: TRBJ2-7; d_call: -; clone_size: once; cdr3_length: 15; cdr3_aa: CASSEGSTGPYEQYF; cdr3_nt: TGTGCCAGCAGTGAGGGATCTACAGGTCCCTACGAGCAGTACTTC
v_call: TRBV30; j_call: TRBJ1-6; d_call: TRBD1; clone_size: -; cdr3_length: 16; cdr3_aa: CAWSRITGGNNSPLHF; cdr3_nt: TGTGCCTGGAGCAGAATAACAGGGGGCAATAATTCACCCCTCCACTTT
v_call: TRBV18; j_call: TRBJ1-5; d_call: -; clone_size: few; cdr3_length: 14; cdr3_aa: CASSPEQGYQPQHF; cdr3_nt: TGTGCCAGCTCACCGGAACAGGGCTATCAGCCCCAGCATTTT
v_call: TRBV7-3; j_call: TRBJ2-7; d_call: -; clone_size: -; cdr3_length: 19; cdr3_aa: CASSLIKGASGGGPYEQYF; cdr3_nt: TGTGCCAGCAGCTTAATCAAGGGGGCGTCCGGGGGGGGCCCCTACGAGCAGTACTTC
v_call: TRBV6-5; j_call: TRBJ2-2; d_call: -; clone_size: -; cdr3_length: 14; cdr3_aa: CASNLRGATGELFF; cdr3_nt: TGTGCCAGCAACCTCCGGGGGGCGACCGGGGAGCTGTTTTTT
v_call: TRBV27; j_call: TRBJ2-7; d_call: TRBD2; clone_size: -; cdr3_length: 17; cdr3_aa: CASSLRASGGTTYEQYF; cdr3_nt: TGTGCCAGCAGTTTGCGAGCTAGCGGGGGGACCACCTACGAGCAGTACTTC
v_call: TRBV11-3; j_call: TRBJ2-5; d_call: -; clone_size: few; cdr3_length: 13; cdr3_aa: CASSWGLGETQYF; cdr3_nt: TGTGCCAGCAGCTGGGGGCTGGGGGAGACCCAGTACTTC
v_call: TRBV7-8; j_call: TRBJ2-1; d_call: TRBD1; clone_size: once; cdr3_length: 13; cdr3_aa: CASSSDRGDEQFF; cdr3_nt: TGTGCCAGCAGCTCGGACAGGGGCGATGAGCAGTTCTTC
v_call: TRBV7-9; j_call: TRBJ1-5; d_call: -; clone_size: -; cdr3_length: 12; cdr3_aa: CASTEGNQPQHF; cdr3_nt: TGTGCCAGCACGGAGGGAAATCAGCCCCAGCATTTT
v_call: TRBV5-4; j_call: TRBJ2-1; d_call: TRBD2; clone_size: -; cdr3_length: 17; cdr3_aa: CASSLGGSGGAYNEQFF; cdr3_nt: TGTGCCAGCAGCTTGGGTGGTAGCGGGGGGGCCTACAATGAGCAGTTCTTC
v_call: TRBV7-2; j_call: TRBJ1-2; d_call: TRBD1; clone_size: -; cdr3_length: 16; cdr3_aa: CASSSQGTGAGYGYTF; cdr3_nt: TGTGCCAGCAGCTCCCAAGGGACAGGAGCAGGTTATGGCTACACCTTC
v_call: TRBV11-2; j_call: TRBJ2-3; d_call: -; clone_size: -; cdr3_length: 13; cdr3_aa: CASSLDQTDTQYF; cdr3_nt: TGTGCCAGCAGCTTAGATCAAACAGATACGCAGTATTTT
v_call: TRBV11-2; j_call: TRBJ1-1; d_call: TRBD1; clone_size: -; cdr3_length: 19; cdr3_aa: CASSQRGGGSSSMNTEAFF; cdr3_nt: TGTGCCAGCAGCCAGAGAGGGGGCGGCAGCAGCTCCATGAACACTGAAGCTTTCTTT
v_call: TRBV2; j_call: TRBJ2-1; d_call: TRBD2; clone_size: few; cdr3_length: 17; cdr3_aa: CASSPGMGRGRYNEQFF; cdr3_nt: TGTGCCAGCAGTCCCGGGATGGGGCGGGGGAGATACAATGAGCAGTTCTTC
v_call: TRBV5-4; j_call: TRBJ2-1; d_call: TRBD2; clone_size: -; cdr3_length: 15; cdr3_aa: CASSRGGDIRNEQFF; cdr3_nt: TGTGCCAGCAGCCGCGGGGGGGACATCCGAAATGAGCAGTTCTTC
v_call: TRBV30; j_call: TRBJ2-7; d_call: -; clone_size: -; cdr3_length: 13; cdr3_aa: CAWSAGQSYEQYF; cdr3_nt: TGTGCCTGGAGCGCTGGACAATCCTACGAGCAGTACTTC
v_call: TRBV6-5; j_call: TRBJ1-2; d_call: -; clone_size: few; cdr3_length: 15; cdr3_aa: CASSYRPRGSYGYTF; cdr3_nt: TGTGCCAGCAGTTACCGCCCTAGGGGTAGCTATGGCTACACCTTC
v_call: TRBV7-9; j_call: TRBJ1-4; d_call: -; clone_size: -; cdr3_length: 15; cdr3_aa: CAGSLDVTGAEKLFF; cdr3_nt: TGTGCCGGCAGCTTAGACGTGACAGGCGCTGAAAAACTGTTTTTT
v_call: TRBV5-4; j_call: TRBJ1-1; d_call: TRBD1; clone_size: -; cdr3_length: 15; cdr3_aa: CASSRDRGRDTEAFF; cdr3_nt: TGTGCCAGCAGCCGAGACAGGGGGCGAGATACTGAAGCTTTCTTT
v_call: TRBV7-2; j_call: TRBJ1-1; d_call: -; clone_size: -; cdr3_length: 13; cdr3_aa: CASSPGRPTEAFF; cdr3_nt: TGTGCCAGCAGCCCTGGGAGACCCACTGAAGCTTTCTTT
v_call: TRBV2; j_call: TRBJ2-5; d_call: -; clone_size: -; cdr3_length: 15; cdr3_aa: CASSVIQVLGKTQYF; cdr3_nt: TGTGCCAGCAGTGTAATACAGGTCTTAGGGAAGACCCAGTACTTC
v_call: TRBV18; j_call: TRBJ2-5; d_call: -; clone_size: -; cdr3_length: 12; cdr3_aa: CASSPYQETQYF; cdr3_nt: TGTGCCAGCTCCCCGTACCAAGAGACCCAGTACTTC
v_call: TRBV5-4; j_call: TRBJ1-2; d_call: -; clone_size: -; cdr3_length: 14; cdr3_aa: CASSLRGGADGYTF; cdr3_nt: TGTGCCAGCAGCTTGCGGGGGGGGGCTGATGGCTACACCTTC
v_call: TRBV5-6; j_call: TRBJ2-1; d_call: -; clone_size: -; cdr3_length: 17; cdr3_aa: CASSLFRVGPLHNEQFF; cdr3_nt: TGTGCCAGCAGCTTATTCAGGGTTGGTCCCCTTCACAATGAGCAGTTCTTC
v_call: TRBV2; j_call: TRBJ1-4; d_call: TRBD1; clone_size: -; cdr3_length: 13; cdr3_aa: CASTGQGNEKLFF; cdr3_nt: TGTGCCAGCACCGGACAGGGGAATGAAAAACTGTTTTTT
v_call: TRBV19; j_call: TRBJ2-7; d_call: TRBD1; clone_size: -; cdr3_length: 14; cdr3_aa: CASSHGTGPYEQYF; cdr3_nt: TGTGCCAGTAGTCACGGGACAGGGCCCTACGAGCAGTACTTC
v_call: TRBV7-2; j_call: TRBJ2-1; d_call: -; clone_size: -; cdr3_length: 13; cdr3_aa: CASSSGDYKEQFF; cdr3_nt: TGTGCCAGCAGCTCAGGGGACTATAAAGAGCAGTTCTTC